These 2 T cell receptor beta chains were sequenced from one sample in a study of CD8 T cells in ankylosing spondylitis. Notes on the study in general: A TCR beta motif made of 7 to 9 highly homologous variants seemed typical of ankylosing spondylitis blood.

One entry per CDR3 protein results from TCRdb running MiXCR on the 5' RACE reads. The table records 750,000 to 850,000 distinct CDR3 sequences, approximately 12% of them present only once. Antigen specificity for these receptors is unknown. The sample was blood, either unsorted or a sorted T cell fraction (not recorded which). Every receptor here comes from a male donor with ankylosing spondylitis.

This chain uses TRBV7-8 with TRBJ1-5; no clear D. The CDR3 length is 15 residues. V lost 1 base and J lost 2, with 9 bases in between. Germline loops: CDR1 SGHVS, CDR2 FQNEAQ. The CDR3 reads CASSLGPGRNQPQHF. CDR3 nucleotide sequence: TGTGCCAGCAGCTTAGGTCCAGGTCGCAATCAGCCCCAGCATTTT.

The V call is TRBV20-1, the J call TRBJ1-5; D is unresolved. The CDR3 consists of 14 residues. V lost 0 bases, J lost 2 bases, and 8 bases lay in between. Germline V lookup: CDR1 DFQATT, CDR2 SNEGSKA (reference sequence). The CDR3 reads CSARDIRGNQPQHF. The CDR3 region has the DNA TGCAGTGCTAGAGATATAAGGGGCAATCAGCCCCAGCATTTT.